Following are 14 T cell receptor beta chains from one sample sequenced in a study of technical replicates of blood from several donors. TCRdb's table, derived via immunoSEQ multiplex PCR, lists solely in-frame clones and lacks some. Seen here are approximately 89,000 clones, around 96% observed once, and the top ten hold 0.2% to 0.25%. Sequenced input: T cells isolated from PBMCs. These TCRs come from a human donor in good health.

This chain uses TRBV27 with TRBJ2-4; D uncertain. V dropped 6 bases and J dropped 9 bases, with 15 bases sitting between them. The V gene's germline CDR1 is MNHEY and CDR2 SMNVEV (reference sequence). The CDR3 is made up of 13 amino acids. CDR3 loop: CASRPRLRSIQYF. The CDR3 DNA is TGTGCCAGCAGGCCCCGACTTCGGAGCATTCAGTACTTC.

The gene calls are TRBV7-9 and TRBJ2-3; the D gene is possibly TRBD1 (6 bases). V was trimmed by 5 bases and J by 3 bases, leaving 12 bases between them. Germline V gene lookup returns CDR1 SEHNR and CDR2 FQNEAQ (reference sequence). The CDR3 has 14 residues. The CDR3 DNA is TGTGCCAGCAGCCGACCAGGGGAAACAGATACGCAGTATTTT. Translation gives CASSRPGETDTQYF.

Note on this clone: Compared with germline, one end of the junction differs, possibly owing to a read error. The chain recombines TRBV6-1 with TRBJ2-7, with D perhaps matching TRBD1 (6 bases). The CDR3 loop spans 14 amino acids. Looked up from germline, CDR1 is MNHNS and CDR2 is SASEGT. CDR3 loop: CASSVPVGGTSVGF. The DNA of the CDR3 is TGTGCCAGCAGTGTCCCGGTAGGGGGTACTAGTGTGGGGTTC.

The J gene is TRBJ1-2, the V gene TRBV4-1, with a weak D call TRBD1 (5 bases). V was pared by 4 bases and J by 7 bases, with 16 bases between. Germline V gene sequence: CDR1 MGHRA, CDR2 YSYEKL. The CDR3 has 14 amino acids. CDR3 protein: CASSRPGGASGYTF. The CDR3 nucleotides read TGCGCCAGCAGCCGTCCCGGGGGTGCGAGTGGCTACACCTTC.

The chain has TRBV14 and TRBJ1-1, with 7 positions matching TRBD1. V lost 7 bases to trimming and J lost 0 bases; unmatched junction nucleotides: 8. Looked up from germline, CDR1 is SGHDN and CDR2 is FVKESK. The CDR3 is 15 residues long. CDR3: CASKWTGDMNTEAFF. CDR3 sequence (DNA): TGTGCCAGCAAGTGGACAGGAGATATGAACACTGAAGCTTTCTTT.

As DNA, the CDR3 is TGTGCCAGCAGCTTAATGGGGGGTCCGGAGCAGTACTTC. Translating gives CASSLMGGPEQYF. This chain connects TRBV7-3 to TRBJ2-7, with a tentative D call TRBD2 (6 bases). With 1 base removed from V and 7 bases from J, the gap between germline ends came to 11 bases. The CDR3 is 13 amino acids. The germline CDR1 and CDR2 sequences are SGHTA and FQGTGA.

This clone was counted once. The chain combines TRBV11-2 with TRBJ2-1, with D possibly matching TRBD1 (5 bases). Germline lookup yields CDR1 SGHAT and CDR2 FQNNGV. V was pared by 5 bases and J by 3 bases, with 14 bases between. The CDR3 consists of 15 residues. The CDR3 DNA sequence: TGTGCCAGCAGCCCAGGGCACTCCTTCTACAATGAGCAGTTCTTC. Translating it yields CASSPGHSFYNEQFF. Full variable domain (outside the CDR3, taken from reference TRBV11-2 and TRBJ2-1): EAGVAQSPRYKIIEKRQSVAFWCNPISGHATLYWYQQILGQGPKLLIQFQNNGVVDDSQLPKDRFSAERLKGVDSTLKIQPAKLEDSAVYLCASSPGHSFYNEQFFGPGTRLTVL.

The chain carries TRBV14 and TRBJ2-1; D not resolved. V was pared by 0 bases and J by 8 bases, with 5 bases between. From germline, CDR1 is SGHDN and CDR2 FVKESK. This CDR3 has 12 residues. DNA for the CDR3: TGTGCCAGCAGCCAAGATCTCCATGAGCAGTTCTTC. Translation: CASSQDLHEQFF.

This chain uses TRBV19 with TRBJ2-1, with 9 positions matching TRBD2. Per germline, CDR1 LNHDA and CDR2 SQIVND (reference sequence). J was trimmed by 0 bases and V by 3 bases; bases with no gene match: 3. The CDR3 is 16 amino acids. The DNA for the CDR3 is TGTGCCAGTAGTATCCCTAGCGGGACCTCCTACAATGAGCAGTTCTTC. Translation: CASSIPSGTSYNEQFF.

The chain has TRBV7-9 and TRBJ2-7; 9 bases match TRBD2. Germline-derived CDR1 and CDR2 are SEHNR and FQNEAQ (reference sequence). Trimming took 0 bases from V and 0 from J; bases not matched to a gene: 0. The CDR3 sequence is 15 residues long. The CDR3 bases are TGTGCCAGCAGCTTAGCGCGGGAGGGCTCCTACGAGCAGTACTTC. It is translated as CASSLAREGSYEQYF. The full variable domain, in which reference TRBV7-9 and TRBJ2-7 provide the parts outside the CDR3, is DTGVSQNPRHKITKRGQNVTFRCDPISEHNRLYWYRQTLGQGPEFLTYFQNEAQLEKSRLLSDRFSAERPKGSFSTLEIQRTEQGDSAMYLCASSLAREGSYEQYFGPGTRLTVT.

This sequence joins TRBV11-2 and TRBJ1-1; D uncertain. Trimming took 0 bases from V and 6 from J, leaving 8 bases between them. Looked up from germline, CDR1 is SGHAT and CDR2 is FQNNGV. CDR3 length: 13 amino acids. The CDR3 loop is CASSLDLPAEAFF. The CDR3 DNA is TGTGCCAGCAGCTTAGATCTCCCTGCTGAAGCTTTCTTT. The entire variable domain, with the rest obtained from reference TRBV11-2 and TRBJ1-1, is as follows: EAGVAQSPRYKIIEKRQSVAFWCNPISGHATLYWYQQILGQGPKLLIQFQNNGVVDDSQLPKDRFSAERLKGVDSTLKIQPAKLEDSAVYLCASSLDLPAEAFFGQGTRLTVV.

The chain joins TRBV25-1 to TRBJ1-1, with unresolved D. Looked up from germline, CDR1 is MGHDK and CDR2 is SYGVNS. Trimming removed 7 bases from V and 4 bases from J, with 13 bases in between. The CDR3 runs 13 residues. The chain's CDR3 is CASTGRSATEAFF. DNA for the CDR3: TGTGCCAGCACGGGGAGGTCTGCCACTGAAGCTTTCTTT.

This chain joins TRBV19 and TRBJ2-1, with 7 bases that match TRBD2. This CDR3 is built from 19 residues. V lost 1 base and J lost 0; bases outside the gene matches: 12. Germline CDR1 LNHDA, CDR2 SQIVND (reference sequence). The CDR3 nucleotides are TGTGCCAGTAGTATAGCTTGGAGCGGGGAGGGCCCCTCCTACAATGAGCAGTTCTTC. It encodes CASSIAWSGEGPSYNEQFF.

The chain links TRBV27 to TRBJ1-6, with D possibly being TRBD1 (5 bases). The CDR3 totals 17 residues. V gave up 5 bases and J gave up 9 bases, with 23 bases separating them. From germline, CDR1 is MNHEY and CDR2 SMNVEV (reference sequence). The CDR3 is CASSDLRENWGRSPLHF. In DNA, the CDR3 is TGTGCCAGCAGTGACCTCAGGGAAAACTGGGGCCGTTCACCCCTCCACTTT.